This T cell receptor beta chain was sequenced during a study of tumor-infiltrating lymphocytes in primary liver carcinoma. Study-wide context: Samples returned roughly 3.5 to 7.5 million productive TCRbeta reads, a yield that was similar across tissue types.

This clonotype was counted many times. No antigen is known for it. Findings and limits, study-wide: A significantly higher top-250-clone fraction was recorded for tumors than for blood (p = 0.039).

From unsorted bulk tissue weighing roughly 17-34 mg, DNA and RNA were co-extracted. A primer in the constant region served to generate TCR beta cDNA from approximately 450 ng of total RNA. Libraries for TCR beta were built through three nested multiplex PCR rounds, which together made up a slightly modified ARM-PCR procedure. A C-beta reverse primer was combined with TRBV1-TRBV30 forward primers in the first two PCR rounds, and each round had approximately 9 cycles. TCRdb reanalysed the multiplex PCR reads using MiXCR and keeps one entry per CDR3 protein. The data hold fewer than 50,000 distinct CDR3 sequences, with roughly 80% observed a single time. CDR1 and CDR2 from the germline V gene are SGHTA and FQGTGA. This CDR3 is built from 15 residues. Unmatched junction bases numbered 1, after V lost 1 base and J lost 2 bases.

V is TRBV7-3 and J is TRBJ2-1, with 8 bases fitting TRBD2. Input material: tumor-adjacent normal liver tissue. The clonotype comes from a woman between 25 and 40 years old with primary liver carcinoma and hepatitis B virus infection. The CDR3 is CASSLIAGPYNEQFF. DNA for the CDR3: TGTGCCAGCAGCTTAATAGCGGGGCCCTACAATGAGCAGTTCTTC.